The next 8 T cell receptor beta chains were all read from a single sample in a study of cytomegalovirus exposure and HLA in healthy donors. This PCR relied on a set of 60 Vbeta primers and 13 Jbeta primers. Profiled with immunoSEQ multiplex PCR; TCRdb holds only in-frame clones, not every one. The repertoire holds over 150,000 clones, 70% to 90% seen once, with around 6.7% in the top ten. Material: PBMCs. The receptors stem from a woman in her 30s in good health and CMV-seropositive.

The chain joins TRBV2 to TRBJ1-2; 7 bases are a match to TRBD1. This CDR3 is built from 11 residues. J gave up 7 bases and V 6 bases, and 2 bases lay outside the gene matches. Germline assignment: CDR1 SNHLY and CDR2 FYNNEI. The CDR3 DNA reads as TGTGCCAGCAGCGGACAGGCTGGCTACACCTTC. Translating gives CASSGQAGYTF.

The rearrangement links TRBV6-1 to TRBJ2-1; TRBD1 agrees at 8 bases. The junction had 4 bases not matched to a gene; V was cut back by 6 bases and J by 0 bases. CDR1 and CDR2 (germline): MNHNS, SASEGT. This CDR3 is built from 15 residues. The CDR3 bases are TGTGCCAGCAGAAGACAGGGGATCTCCTACAATGAGCAGTTCTTC. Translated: CASRRQGISYNEQFF.

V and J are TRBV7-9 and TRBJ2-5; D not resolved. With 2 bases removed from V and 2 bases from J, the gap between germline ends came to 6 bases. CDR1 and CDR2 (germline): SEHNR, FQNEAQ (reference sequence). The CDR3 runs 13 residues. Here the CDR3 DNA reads TGTGCCAGCAGCTTAACGGTTCAAGAGACCCAGTACTTC. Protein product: CASSLTVQETQYF.

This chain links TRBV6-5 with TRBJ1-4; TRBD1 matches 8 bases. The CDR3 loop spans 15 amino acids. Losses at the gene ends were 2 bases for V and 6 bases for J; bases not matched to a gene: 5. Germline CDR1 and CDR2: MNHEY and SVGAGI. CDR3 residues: CASSYIRGRDEKLFF. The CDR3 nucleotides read TGTGCCAGCAGTTACATCAGGGGGCGCGATGAAAAACTGTTTTTT.

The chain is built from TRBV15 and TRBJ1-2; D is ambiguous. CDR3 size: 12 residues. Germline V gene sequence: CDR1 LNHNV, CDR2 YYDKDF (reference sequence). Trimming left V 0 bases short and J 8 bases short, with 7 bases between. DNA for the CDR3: TGTGCCACCAGCAGAGACAGAAACGGCTACACCTTC. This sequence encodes CATSRDRNGYTF.

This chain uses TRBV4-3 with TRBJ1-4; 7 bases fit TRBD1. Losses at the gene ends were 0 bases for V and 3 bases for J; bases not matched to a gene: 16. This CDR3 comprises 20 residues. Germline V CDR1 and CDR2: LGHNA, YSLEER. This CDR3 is CASSQDLRMTGSWANEKLFF. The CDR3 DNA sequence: TGCGCCAGCAGCCAAGATCTCCGTATGACAGGGTCTTGGGCTAATGAAAAACTGTTTTTT.

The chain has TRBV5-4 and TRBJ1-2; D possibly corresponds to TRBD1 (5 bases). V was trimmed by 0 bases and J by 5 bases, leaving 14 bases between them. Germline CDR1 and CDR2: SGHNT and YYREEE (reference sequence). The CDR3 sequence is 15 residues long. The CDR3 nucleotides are TGTGCCAGCAGCTTGGCAAGTGGGGGGGAGTATGGCTACACCTTC. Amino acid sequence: CASSLASGGEYGYTF.

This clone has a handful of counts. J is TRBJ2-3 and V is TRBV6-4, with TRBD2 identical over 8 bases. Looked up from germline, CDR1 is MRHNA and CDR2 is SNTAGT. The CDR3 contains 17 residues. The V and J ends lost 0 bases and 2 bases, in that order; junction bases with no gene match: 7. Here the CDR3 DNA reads TGTGCCAGCAGTGACTCGGCCAGCGGGGGATACACAGATACGCAGTATTTT. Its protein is CASSDSASGGYTDTQYF.